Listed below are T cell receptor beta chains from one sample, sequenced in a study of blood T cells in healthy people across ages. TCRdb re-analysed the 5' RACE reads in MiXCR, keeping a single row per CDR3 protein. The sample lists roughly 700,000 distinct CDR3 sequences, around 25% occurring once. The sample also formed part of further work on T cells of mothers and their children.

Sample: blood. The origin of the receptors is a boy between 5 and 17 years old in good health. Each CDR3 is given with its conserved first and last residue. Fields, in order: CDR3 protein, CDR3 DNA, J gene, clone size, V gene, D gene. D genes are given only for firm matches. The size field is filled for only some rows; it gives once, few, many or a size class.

CDR3: CASSSLIRGEQFF
DNA: TGTGCCAGCAGCTCACTAATACGGGGGGAGCAGTTCTTC
J: TRBJ2-1
size: .
V: TRBV7-9
D: .

CDR3: CASSPGGKKAEAFF
DNA: TGTGCCAGCAGTCCAGGGGGGAAAAAGGCTGAAGCTTTCTTT
J: TRBJ1-1
size: few
V: TRBV12-3/TRBV12-4
D: TRBD1

CDR3: CATTKEGRGANEQFF
DNA: TGTGCCACCACTAAGGAGGGACGGGGAGCCAATGAGCAGTTCTTC
J: TRBJ2-1
size: .
V: TRBV11-2
D: .

CDR3: CASSENHLQETQYF
DNA: TGTGCCAGCAGTGAAAACCACCTCCAGGAGACCCAGTACTTC
J: TRBJ2-5
size: few
V: TRBV2
D: .

CDR3: CASSLGPGGYNEQFF
DNA: TGTGCCAGCAGCTTAGGCCCGGGGGGCTACAATGAGCAGTTCTTC
J: TRBJ2-1
size: .
V: TRBV7-2
D: TRBD2

CDR3: CASSLATGGNSPLHF
DNA: TGTGCCAGCAGTCTAGCGACAGGGGGTAATTCACCCCTCCACTTT
J: TRBJ1-6
size: few
V: TRBV12-3/TRBV12-4
D: TRBD1

CDR3: CASSGSRAEKLFF
DNA: TGTGCCAGCAGTGGGTCCCGGGCCGAAAAACTGTTTTTT
J: TRBJ1-4
size: .
V: TRBV6-1
D: .

CDR3: CSARYGIWRGEYNEQFF
DNA: TGCAGTGCTCGATATGGGATATGGCGGGGCGAATACAATGAGCAGTTCTTC
J: TRBJ2-1
size: .
V: TRBV20-1
D: .

CDR3: CASSLSLVQYF
DNA: TGTGCCAGCAGTCTAAGTCTCGTGCAGTACTTC
J: TRBJ2-7
size: few
V: TRBV28
D: .

CDR3: CASSEIAGTFYNEQFF
DNA: TGTGCCAGCAGCGAAATAGCGGGAACTTTCTACAATGAGCAGTTCTTC
J: TRBJ2-1
size: .
V: TRBV9
D: TRBD2

CDR3: CASSERRLNTGELFF
DNA: TGTGCCAGCAGTGAACGGCGGCTGAACACCGGGGAGCTGTTTTTT
J: TRBJ2-2
size: .
V: TRBV2
D: .

CDR3: CSVGDGPMNTEAFF
DNA: TGCAGCGTTGGGGACGGGCCGATGAACACTGAAGCTTTCTTT
J: TRBJ1-1
size: few
V: TRBV29-1
D: .

CDR3: CASSPRGGIEKLFF
DNA: TGTGCCAGCAGTCCCAGGGGGGGTATTGAAAAACTGTTTTTT
J: TRBJ1-4
size: .
V: TRBV28
D: TRBD1

CDR3: CASSQESIGGQLGEQYF
DNA: TGCGCCAGCAGCCAAGAATCTATAGGGGGACAGTTGGGCGAGCAGTACTTC
J: TRBJ2-7
size: .
V: TRBV4-1
D: TRBD1

CDR3: CASSLDQQGLSGNTIYF
DNA: TGTGCCAGCAGCTTAGATCAACAGGGCCTCTCTGGAAACACCATATATTTT
J: TRBJ1-3
size: .
V: TRBV7-2
D: .

CDR3: CASSVVGTQYF
DNA: TGTGCCAGCAGTGTGGTCGGGACCCAGTACTTC
J: TRBJ2-5
size: .
V: TRBV12-3/TRBV12-4
D: .

CDR3: CASRQDEETQYF
DNA: TGTGCCAGCAGGCAGGATGAAGAGACCCAGTACTTC
J: TRBJ2-5
size: .
V: TRBV12-3/TRBV12-4
D: .

CDR3: CASSPQNFGNTIYF
DNA: TGCGCCAGCAGCCCCCAGAACTTTGGAAACACCATATATTTT
J: TRBJ1-3
size: .
V: TRBV5-1
D: .

CDR3: CSARGSTSGSQETQYF
DNA: TGCAGTGCTAGGGGTTCGACTAGCGGGAGCCAAGAGACCCAGTACTTC
J: TRBJ2-5
size: few
V: TRBV20-1
D: TRBD2

CDR3: CASGIAAYNEQFF
DNA: TGTGCCAGCGGGATTGCCGCCTACAATGAGCAGTTCTTC
J: TRBJ2-1
size: few
V: TRBV6-1
D: .

CDR3: CASSWGRKKQGKTQYF
DNA: TGTGCCAGCAGCTGGGGGAGAAAGAAACAGGGAAAGACCCAGTACTTC
J: TRBJ2-5
size: .
V: TRBV5-4
D: .

CDR3: CASSLRGTALKPDTQYF
DNA: TGTGCTAGCAGCTTAAGGGGGACAGCGTTGAAACCAGATACGCAGTATTTT
J: TRBJ2-3
size: .
V: TRBV7-7
D: TRBD1

CDR3: CASSLAPGQGAETQYF
DNA: TGCGCCAGCAGCTTGGCCCCTGGACAGGGGGCCGAGACCCAGTACTTC
J: TRBJ2-5
size: .
V: TRBV5-1
D: TRBD1

CDR3: CASSRRLVAGSYEQYF
DNA: TGTGCCAGCAGTCGGAGACTAGTGGCGGGCTCCTACGAGCAGTACTTC
J: TRBJ2-7
size: .
V: TRBV12-3/TRBV12-4
D: .

CDR3: CASSLDGYSGANVLTF
DNA: TGTGCCAGCAGCCTGGACGGCTACTCTGGGGCCAACGTCCTGACTTTC
J: TRBJ2-6
size: .
V: TRBV5-5
D: .

CDR3: CASSLRQAPDTQYF
DNA: TGTGCCAGCAGCCTGAGACAGGCCCCAGATACGCAGTATTTT
J: TRBJ2-3
size: few
V: TRBV7-2
D: .

CDR3: CASSFGPDSYEQYF
DNA: TGTGCCAGCAGCTTCGGGCCCGACTCCTACGAGCAGTACTTC
J: TRBJ2-7
size: few
V: TRBV3-1
D: .

CDR3: CSARPGTPERGSYNEQFF
DNA: TGCAGTGCTAGACCCGGGACTCCCGAACGAGGCTCCTACAATGAGCAGTTCTTC
J: TRBJ2-1
size: few
V: TRBV20-1
D: .

CDR3: CASRDDSATDTQYF
DNA: TGTGCCAGCAGGGACGACAGCGCCACAGATACGCAGTATTTT
J: TRBJ2-3
size: few
V: TRBV25-1
D: .

CDR3: CSARSPRGPRVANTEAFF
DNA: TGCAGTGCTAGAAGTCCCCGGGGCCCTAGGGTGGCCAACACTGAAGCTTTCTTT
J: TRBJ1-1
size: few
V: TRBV20-1
D: .

CDR3: CASSVARDRGGDSDTQYF
DNA: TGTGCCAGCAGCGTAGCCCGAGACAGGGGTGGAGACTCAGATACGCAGTATTTT
J: TRBJ2-3
size: .
V: TRBV9
D: TRBD1

CDR3: CAISDPNQAYSYEQYF
DNA: TGTGCCATCAGTGATCCTAATCAAGCGTACTCCTACGAGCAGTACTTC
J: TRBJ2-7
size: few
V: TRBV10-3
D: .

CDR3: CALGAPGDEQFF
DNA: TGTGCCCTGGGGGCCCCCGGGGATGAGCAGTTCTTC
J: TRBJ2-1
size: once
V: TRBV6-5
D: .

CDR3: CSALDTSGETQYF
DNA: TGCAGTGCTTTGGACACCTCCGGAGAGACCCAGTACTTC
J: TRBJ2-5
size: .
V: TRBV20-1
D: .

CDR3: CASSYLGESYNEQFF
DNA: TGTGCCAGCAGTTACCTGGGAGAGTCCTACAATGAGCAGTTCTTC
J: TRBJ2-1
size: many
V: TRBV6-2/TRBV6-3
D: .

CDR3: CASSPWPPGILDTQYF
DNA: TGTGCCAGCAGCCCTTGGCCGCCGGGGATATTGGATACGCAGTATTTT
J: TRBJ2-3
size: .
V: TRBV11-2
D: .

CDR3: CASSVGLPMAEAFF
DNA: TGTGCCAGCAGCGTAGGTCTGCCGATGGCTGAAGCTTTCTTT
J: TRBJ1-1
size: .
V: TRBV9
D: .

CDR3: CATSESPGRGTDTQYF
DNA: TGTGCCACCAGTGAATCCCCCGGGCGGGGCACAGATACGCAGTATTTT
J: TRBJ2-3
size: few
V: TRBV24-1
D: .

CDR3: CASNERRQETQYF
DNA: TGTGCCAGCAACGAACGGCGTCAAGAGACCCAGTACTTC
J: TRBJ2-5
size: .
V: TRBV2
D: .

CDR3: CASSQDLGPRQPQHF
DNA: TGCGCCAGCAGCCAAGACTTGGGACCAAGGCAGCCCCAGCATTTT
J: TRBJ1-5
size: once
V: TRBV4-3
D: .

CDR3: CASSVNGGGARETQYF
DNA: TGTGCCAGCAGCGTAAATGGCGGGGGGGCCCGGGAGACCCAGTACTTC
J: TRBJ2-5
size: .
V: TRBV9
D: TRBD2

CDR3: CASSGRSGGAYNEQFF
DNA: TGTGCCAGCAGCGGGAGGTCGGGGGGGGCTTACAATGAGCAGTTCTTC
J: TRBJ2-1
size: .
V: TRBV13
D: TRBD2

CDR3: CASSLALSSGGDTQYF
DNA: TGTGCCAGCAGCTTAGCGCTCTCTAGCGGGGGAGATACGCAGTATTTT
J: TRBJ2-3
size: few
V: TRBV7-2
D: TRBD2

CDR3: CASSPSTGSRSPLHF
DNA: TGTGCCAGCAGCCCATCGACAGGGTCTAGATCACCCCTCCACTTT
J: TRBJ1-6
size: .
V: TRBV7-6
D: TRBD1

CDR3: CASSLDPASGSSYEQYF
DNA: TGCGCCAGCAGCTTGGATCCAGCTAGCGGGAGCTCCTACGAGCAGTACTTC
J: TRBJ2-7
size: .
V: TRBV5-1
D: TRBD2

CDR3: CASSLQGTEQPQHF
DNA: TGTGCCAGCAGTCTACAGGGAACGGAGCAGCCCCAGCATTTT
J: TRBJ1-5
size: few
V: TRBV6-4
D: .

CDR3: CSAPLDETQYF
DNA: TGCAGTGCCCCCCTCGACGAGACCCAGTACTTC
J: TRBJ2-5
size: .
V: TRBV20-1
D: .